This entry lists 23 T cell receptor beta chains sequenced from one sample in a study of T cell changes during pregnancy in multiple sclerosis. Sequencing was performed with immunoSEQ multiplex PCR; in TCRdb, only in-frame clones are kept and a portion is missing. The table includes about 73,000 clones, roughly 92% detected once. This sample comprised peripheral blood, obtained in the third trimester of pregnancy. These receptor sequences come from a female donor in good health, enrolled as a control in a pregnancy study.

V usage is TRBV6-5 and J usage is TRBJ1-5; 10 bases match TRBD1. J lost 8 bases, V lost 6 bases, and 10 bases had no gene match. Germline CDR1 MNHEY, CDR2 SVGAGI. CDR3 size: 15 residues. The CDR3 nucleotides are TGTGCCAGCAGCTACGGAGACAGGGGGCGCGAGCCCCAGCATTTT. It yields the protein CASSYGDRGREPQHF.

This clone was seen a handful of times. The J gene is TRBJ2-7, the V gene TRBV6-4; 7 bases are shared with TRBD2. Germline lookup yields CDR1 MRHNA and CDR2 SNTAGT. The CDR3 spans 13 residues. V was pared by 6 bases and J by 6 bases, with 8 bases of the junction left unmatched. The CDR3 region has the DNA TGTGCCAGCAGGAACGGGGGGTCTGGCGAGCAGTACTTC. It translates to CASRNGGSGEQYF.

This chain uses TRBV2 with TRBJ2-1, with 9 bases identical to TRBD2. Germline CDR1 and CDR2: SNHLY and FYNNEI. The CDR3 sequence is 15 residues long. V was pared by 4 bases and J by 7 bases, with 8 bases of the junction left unmatched. The CDR3 DNA follows: TGTGCCAGCAGTGCCCATAGCGGGGGTGGTAATGAGCAGTTCTTC. It encodes CASSAHSGGGNEQFF.

This sequence joins TRBV19 and TRBJ2-5; a possible D gene is TRBD1 (6 bases). The germline V gene encodes CDR1 LNHDA and CDR2 SQIVND (reference sequence). The V end lost 3 bases, the J end lost 1 base, and 9 bases lay between the germline ends. The CDR3 has 14 amino acids. CDR3 nucleotides: TGTGCCAGTAGTATGGGGGCCTTCCAAGAGACCCAGTACTTC. Protein: CASSMGAFQETQYF.

In DNA form, the CDR3 reads TGTGCCAGCAGCTTGGCTACAGGGGGGTTGGAGACCCAGTACTTC. It specifies CASSLATGGLETQYF. V and J are TRBV5-5 and TRBJ2-5, with TRBD1 matching 8 bases. The J segment lost 5 bases and the V segment lost 0 bases, leaving 6 bases of the junction unmatched. CDR3 size: 15 residues. Germline V lookup: CDR1 SGHKS, CDR2 YYEKEE (reference sequence).

The chain carries TRBV19 and TRBJ2-1, with TRBD1 matching over 7 bases. CDR1 is LNHDA and CDR2 is SQIVND in the germline V gene (reference sequence). V gave up 5 bases and J gave up 6 bases; unmatched junction bases: 10. There are 15 residues in the CDR3. The CDR3 is CASSFDRAALNEQFF. The CDR3 DNA is TGTGCCAGTAGTTTCGACAGGGCGGCCCTCAATGAGCAGTTCTTC.

The chain couples TRBV5-1 to TRBJ1-1; a possible D gene is TRBD1 (5 bases). The CDR3 loop spans 14 amino acids. Per the germline V gene, CDR1 is SGHRS and CDR2 is YFSETQ. V gave up 6 bases and J gave up 1 base, with 13 bases separating them. CDR3 DNA sequence: TGCGCCAGCACCCCTATCACAGGGAACACTGAAGCTTTCTTT. The encoded protein is CASTPITGNTEAFF. Full variable domain (rest looked up from reference TRBV5-1 and TRBJ1-1): KAGVTQTPRYLIKTRGQQVTLSCSPISGHRSVSWYQQTPGQGLQFLFEYFSETQRNKGNFPGRFSGRQFSNSRSEMNVSTLELGDSALYLCASTPITGNTEAFFGQGTRLTVV.

The V call is TRBV28, the J call TRBJ2-3; 7 bases align to TRBD2. The CDR3 has 14 amino acids. Germline lookup yields CDR1 MDHEN and CDR2 SYDVKM. With 2 bases clipped from V and 2 bases from J, the junction kept 1 base outside the gene matches. In DNA, the CDR3 is TGTGCCAGCAGTTTACGGGGGGACACAGATACGCAGTATTTT. Amino acids: CASSLRGDTDTQYF.

With regard to this clone: Other DNA sequences in the same sample also yield this CDR3. The chain has TRBV10-1 and TRBJ2-3; no clear D gene. Germline V gene lookup returns CDR1 WNHNN and CDR2 SYGVQD (reference sequence). Between the trimmed V and J ends, which lost 0 bases and 0 bases, there was a span of 4 bases. This CDR3 has 14 amino acids. CDR3: CASSESRSTDTQYF. CDR3 bases: TGCGCCAGCAGTGAGTCGAGAAGCACAGATACGCAGTATTTT.

The rearrangement joins TRBV2 to TRBJ2-5; tentatively, D is TRBD2 (6 bases). V shed 4 bases and J shed 5 bases, with 14 bases lying between them. Germline CDR1 SNHLY, CDR2 FYNNEI. This CDR3 has 14 residues. This chain's CDR3 is CASSGGGGVETQYF. The DNA for the CDR3 is TGTGCCAGCAGTGGCGGCGGCGGGGTGGAGACCCAGTACTTC. Combining the CDR3 with reference TRBV2 and TRBJ2-5 gives the whole variable domain EPEVTQTPSHQVTQMGQEVILRCVPISNHLYFYWYRQILGQKVEFLVSFYNNEISEKSEIFDDQFSVERPDGSNFTLKIRSTKLEDSAMYFCASSGGGGVETQYFGPGTRLLVL.

This clone was seen a single time. The V call is TRBV28, the J call TRBJ2-7, with no clear D. Germline assignment: CDR1 MDHEN and CDR2 SYDVKM. The CDR3 consists of 13 residues. V was cut by 8 bases and J by 3 bases, with 14 bases left in between. The CDR3 DNA reads as TGTGCCAGCGGTTCTGGGCTGTTCTACGAGCAGTACTTC. It encodes CASGSGLFYEQYF. Complete variable domain (other parts from reference TRBV28 and TRBJ2-7): DVKVTQSSRYLVKRTGEKVFLECVQDMDHENMFWYRQDPGLGLRLIYFSYDVKMKEKGDIPEGYSVSREKKERFSLILESASTNQTSMYLCASGSGLFYEQYFGPGTRLTVT.

The chain links TRBV29-1 to TRBJ1-1; D not resolved. Germline CDR1 reads SQVTM; CDR2 reads ANQGSEA. The CDR3 has 12 residues. V lost 4 bases and J lost 1, with 7 bases in between. The CDR3 bases are TGCAGCGTTGCCGGGAAGAACACTGAAGCTTTCTTT. It is translated as CSVAGKNTEAFF.

The rearrangement uses TRBV9 and TRBJ1-3, with D maybe TRBD1 (6 bases). Trimming stripped 2 bases from V and 8 bases from J, with 17 bases between. This CDR3 comprises 15 residues. Germline V gene data show CDR1 as SGDLS and CDR2 as YYNGEE. The CDR3 reads CASSVSTQGMDTIYF. The CDR3 region has the DNA TGTGCCAGCAGCGTCTCCACCCAGGGGATGGACACCATATATTTT. Looking up the rest from reference TRBV9 and TRBJ1-3 gives the full variable domain: DSGVTQTPKHLITATGQRVTLRCSPRSGDLSVYWYQQSLDQGLQFLIQYYNGEERAKGNILERFSAQQFPDLHSELNLSSLELGDSALYFCASSVSTQGMDTIYFGEGSWLTVV.

V and J are TRBV19 and TRBJ2-1; weak D call: TRBD1 (6 bases). V was pared by 10 bases and J by 5 bases, with 12 bases between. Germline CDR1 reads LNHDA; CDR2 reads SQIVND (reference sequence). This CDR3 spans 12 amino acids. The CDR3 is CATSKGDNEQFF. Here the CDR3 DNA reads TGTGCCACCTCTAAGGGGGACAATGAGCAGTTCTTC.

This clone was observed a single time. CDR3 nucleotide sequence: TGTGCCAGCTCACCACCGTCCAGGGGCCGTTCAGATACGCAGTATTTT. Translation gives CASSPPSRGRSDTQYF. The chain combines TRBV18 with TRBJ2-3; perhaps TRBD1 as D (6 bases). V was clipped by 0 bases and J by 4 bases, with 14 bases between them. From germline, CDR1 is KGHSH and CDR2 LQKENI. The CDR3 loop spans 16 amino acids. Filled out from reference TRBV18 and TRBJ2-3, the complete variable domain reads NAGVMQNPRHLVRRRGQEARLRCSPMKGHSHVYWYRQLPEEGLKFMVYLQKENIIDESGMPKERFSAEFPKEGPSILRIQQVVRGDSAAYFCASSPPSRGRSDTQYFGPGTRLTVL.

The chain carries TRBV4-1 and TRBJ2-6, with 11 bases fitting TRBD1. V lost 2 bases to trimming and J lost 0 bases; unmatched junction nucleotides: 3. The CDR3 is made up of 18 amino acids. In germline, CDR1 is MGHRA, CDR2 YSYEKL. DNA for the CDR3: TGCGCCAGCAGCCAACCGGGACAGGGGGTCTCTGGGGCCAACGTCCTGACTTTC. Its translation is CASSQPGQGVSGANVLTF.

This clone was found once. J is TRBJ2-7 and V is TRBV29-1, with TRBD1 as a possible D gene (6 bases). The ends were cut back, 0 bases at V and 0 bases at J, with 9 bases in the middle. The CDR3 has 14 amino acids. Germline V gives CDR1 SQVTM, CDR2 ANQGSEA. The DNA of the CDR3 is TGCAGCGTTGAAGAGGACAGAAGCTCCTACGAGCAGTACTTC. This codes for CSVEEDRSSYEQYF.

This clone was counted a single time. The chain has TRBV6-5 and TRBJ1-2, with 8 nucleotides matching TRBD1. The V segment lost 5 bases and the J segment 8 bases; nucleotides outside the gene matches: 13. CDR3 length: 15 residues. Looked up from germline, CDR1 is MNHEY and CDR2 is SVGAGI. This chain's CDR3 is CASSRLTPGGKGYTF. In nucleotides, the CDR3 is TGTGCCAGCAGTCGCCTAACCCCAGGGGGCAAAGGCTACACCTTC.

The J gene is TRBJ1-4, the V gene TRBV18; unclear D gene. The V end was cut by 2 bases, the J end by 0 bases, with 4 bases between. This CDR3 is built from 14 residues. From germline, CDR1 is KGHSH and CDR2 LQKENI. The CDR3 coding sequence is TGTGCCAGCTCACCAGGAGCAACTAATGAAAAACTGTTTTTT. Its protein product is CASSPGATNEKLFF.

This chain joins TRBV7-6 and TRBJ1-2, with TRBD1 matching over 12 bases. This CDR3 has 18 amino acids. J gave up 1 base and V 5 bases, and 11 bases lay outside the gene matches. The germline V gene has CDR1 SGHVS and CDR2 FNYEAQ. The CDR3 DNA sequence: TGTGCCAGCAGCCCCTCTTTAGGGACAGGGGGCCATAACTATGGCTACACCTTC. Translation: CASSPSLGTGGHNYGYTF.

In its sample, this clone was seen once. V is TRBV10-3 and J is TRBJ1-1, with a weak D call TRBD1 (5 bases). V was pared by 5 bases and J by 0 bases, with 13 bases between. Germline V gene data show CDR1 as ENHRY and CDR2 as SYGVKD. The CDR3 covers 15 residues. CDR3 nucleotides: TGTGCCATCAGTCCCGACAGTTACATGAACACTGAAGCTTTCTTT. Its translation: CAISPDSYMNTEAFF.

This clone was seen once. The rearrangement links TRBV28 to TRBJ2-7; TRBD1 is a possible D gene (6 bases). Germline V gene sequence: CDR1 MDHEN, CDR2 SYDVKM. This CDR3 comprises 16 residues. The V and J ends lost 9 bases and 6 bases respectively, with 27 bases between them. Here the CDR3 DNA reads TGTGCCAGTACTAAAACGACTCCGAACAGGGCAAGCGAGCAGTACTTC. Translation gives CASTKTTPNRASEQYF.

This clone was observed once. The chain links TRBV7-8 to TRBJ1-1; the D gene is possibly TRBD1 (5 bases). CDR1 is SGHVS, CDR2 FQNEAQ, per germline. The CDR3 covers 17 residues. V gave up 5 bases and J gave up 1 base, with 20 bases separating them. CDR3: CASSPYKTVSSNTEAFF. CDR3 nucleotides: TGTGCCAGCAGCCCCTATAAGACAGTATCCTCGAACACTGAAGCTTTCTTT.